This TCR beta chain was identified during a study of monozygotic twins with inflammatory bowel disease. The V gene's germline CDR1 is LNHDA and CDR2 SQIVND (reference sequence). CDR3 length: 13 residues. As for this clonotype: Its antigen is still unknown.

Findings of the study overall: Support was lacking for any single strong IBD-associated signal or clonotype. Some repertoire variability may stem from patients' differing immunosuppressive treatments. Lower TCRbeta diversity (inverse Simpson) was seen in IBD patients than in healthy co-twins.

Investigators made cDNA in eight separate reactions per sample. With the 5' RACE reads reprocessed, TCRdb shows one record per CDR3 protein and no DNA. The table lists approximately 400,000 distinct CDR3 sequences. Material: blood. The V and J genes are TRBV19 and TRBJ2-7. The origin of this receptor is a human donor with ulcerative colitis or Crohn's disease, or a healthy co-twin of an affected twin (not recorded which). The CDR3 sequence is CASSLSTSREQYF.